This T cell receptor (beta chain) was obtained from a study of blood T cells in healthy people across ages. A J-beta primer mix and a sample-barcoded 5' primer were used in a second PCR of roughly 7 to 12 cycles. MiXCR, applied by TCRdb to the 5' RACE reads, yields one record per CDR3 protein. The data show about 1.4 million distinct CDR3 sequences, around 59% seen once. The specimen sequenced was blood. This TCR came from a man younger than 35 in good health.

CDR3 amino acids: CASSEGRREGRGEQFF. The CDR3 bases are TGTGCCAGCAGTGAGGGTAGGCGGGAGGGCCGGGGTGAGCAGTTCTTC. The chain couples TRBV25-1 to TRBJ2-1; TRBD2 matches at 9 bases. The CDR3 sequence is 16 residues long. The germline gives CDR1 MGHDK, CDR2 SYGVNS. V was pared by 3 bases and J by 9 bases, with 12 bases of the junction left unmatched.